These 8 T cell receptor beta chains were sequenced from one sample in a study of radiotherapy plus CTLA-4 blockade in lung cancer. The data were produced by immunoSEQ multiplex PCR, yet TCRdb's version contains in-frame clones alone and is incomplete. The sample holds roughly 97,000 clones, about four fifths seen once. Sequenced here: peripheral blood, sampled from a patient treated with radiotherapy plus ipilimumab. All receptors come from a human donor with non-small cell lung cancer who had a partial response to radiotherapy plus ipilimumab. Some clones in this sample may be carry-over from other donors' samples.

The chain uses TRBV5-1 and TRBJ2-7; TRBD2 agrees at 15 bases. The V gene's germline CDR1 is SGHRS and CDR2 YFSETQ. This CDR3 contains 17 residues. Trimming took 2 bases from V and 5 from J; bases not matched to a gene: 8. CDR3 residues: CASSLRPGTSGRNEQYF. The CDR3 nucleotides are TGCGCCAGCAGCTTAAGACCGGGGACTAGCGGGAGGAACGAGCAGTACTTC.

This chain's CDR3 is CASSESGWGVTQETQYF. CDR3 nucleotides: TGTGCCAGCAGTGAATCCGGCTGGGGGGTTACTCAAGAGACCCAGTACTTC. The chain employs TRBV6-1 and TRBJ2-5, with a weak D call TRBD2 (6 bases). This CDR3 comprises 17 residues. The germline V gene encodes CDR1 MNHNS and CDR2 SASEGT. V gave up 2 bases and J gave up 2 bases, with 18 bases separating them.

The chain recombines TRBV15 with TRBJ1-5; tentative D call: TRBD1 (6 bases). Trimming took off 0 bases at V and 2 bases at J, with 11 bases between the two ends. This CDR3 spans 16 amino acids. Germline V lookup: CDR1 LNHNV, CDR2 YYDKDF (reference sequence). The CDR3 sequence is CATSRDRGARNQPQHF. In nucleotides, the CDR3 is TGTGCCACCAGCAGAGATCGGGGGGCCCGCAATCAGCCCCAGCATTTT.

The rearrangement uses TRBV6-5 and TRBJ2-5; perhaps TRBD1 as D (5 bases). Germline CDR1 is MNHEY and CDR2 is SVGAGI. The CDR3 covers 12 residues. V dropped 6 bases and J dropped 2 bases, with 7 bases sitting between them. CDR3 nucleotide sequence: TGTGCCAGCAGGCGACAGCAAGAGACCCAGTACTTC. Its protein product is CASRRQQETQYF.

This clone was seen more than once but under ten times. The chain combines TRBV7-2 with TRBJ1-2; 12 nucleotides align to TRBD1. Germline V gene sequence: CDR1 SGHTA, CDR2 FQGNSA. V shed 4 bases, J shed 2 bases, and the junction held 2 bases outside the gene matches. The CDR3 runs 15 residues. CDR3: CASSSGQGANYGYTF. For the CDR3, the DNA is TGTGCCAGCAGCTCGGGACAGGGGGCGAACTATGGCTACACCTTC.

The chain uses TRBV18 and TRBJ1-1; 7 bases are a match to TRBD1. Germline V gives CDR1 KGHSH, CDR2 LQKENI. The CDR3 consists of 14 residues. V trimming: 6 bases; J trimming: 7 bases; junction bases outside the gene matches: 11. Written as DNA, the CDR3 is TGTGCCAGCTCCCCCCCCCAGACAGGGAATGAAGCTTTCTTT. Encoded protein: CASSPPQTGNEAFF. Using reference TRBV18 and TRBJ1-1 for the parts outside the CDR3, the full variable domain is NAGVMQNPRHLVRRRGQEARLRCSPMKGHSHVYWYRQLPEEGLKFMVYLQKENIIDESGMPKERFSAEFPKEGPSILRIQQVVRGDSAAYFCASSPPQTGNEAFFGQGTRLTVV.

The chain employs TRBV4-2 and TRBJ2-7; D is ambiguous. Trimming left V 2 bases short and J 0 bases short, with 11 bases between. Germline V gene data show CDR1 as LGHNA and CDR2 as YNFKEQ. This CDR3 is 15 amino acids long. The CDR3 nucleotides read TGTGCCAGCAGCCAAAGTCGTCTACTCTCCTACGAGCAGTACTTC. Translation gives CASSQSRLLSYEQYF.

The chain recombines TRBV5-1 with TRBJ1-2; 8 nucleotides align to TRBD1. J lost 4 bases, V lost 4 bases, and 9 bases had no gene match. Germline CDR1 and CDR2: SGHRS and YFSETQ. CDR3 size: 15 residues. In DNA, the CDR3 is TGCGCCAGCAGCGCCCAGACAGGGGATGGCTATGGCTACACCTTC. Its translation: CASSAQTGDGYGYTF. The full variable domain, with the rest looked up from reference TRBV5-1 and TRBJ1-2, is KAGVTQTPRYLIKTRGQQVTLSCSPISGHRSVSWYQQTPGQGLQFLFEYFSETQRNKGNFPGRFSGRQFSNSRSEMNVSTLELGDSALYLCASSAQTGDGYGYTFGSGTRLTVV.